The T cell receptor (beta chain) described here comes from a study of identical twins. Study-wide points: It was possible that invariant MAIT and iNKT cells partly confounded the zero-insertion analyses. Weaker excess twin sharing was seen among beta out-of-frame sequences. While abundant cord blood beta clonotypes carried fewer insertions, memory repertoires showed no such pattern.

About this clonotype: Its cognate antigen is unknown.

cDNA molecules carried unique molecular identifiers, and template switching added a universal primer site. Via MiXCR, TCRdb re-called the 5' RACE reads, giving one row per CDR3 protein. The table shows a few hundred thousand distinct CDR3 sequences, with around a sixth occurring only once. Per germline, CDR1 KGHDR and CDR2 SFDVKD. The V gene lost 7 bases and the J gene lost 2 bases, with 11 bases spanning the gap. The CDR3 has 14 residues. Material for sequencing was naive T cells sorted from blood. The clonotype was recovered from a man aged 50 to 59 in good health. V usage is TRBV24-1 and J usage is TRBJ2-1; D is unclear. The CDR3 region has the DNA TGTGCCACCAGCGACATCCGGGCCTACAATGAGCAGTTCTTC. Amino acids: CATSDIRAYNEQFF.